This TCR beta chain is drawn from a study of cytomegalovirus exposure and HLA in healthy donors. Overall study results and limits: One variant, a missense change in DCLRE1C, was linked in a later analysis to TCR beta V- and J-gene trimming. TCR sequences were mostly rare, though some public TCRs occurred in many donors. Associated with cytomegalovirus, according to the listing, were 150 to 200 TCR beta chains.

These donors counted as nominally healthy when sampled, but unrecorded immune exposures were likely. The CDR3 is made up of 12 amino acids. From germline, CDR1 is MNHNY and CDR2 SVGAGI (reference sequence). V shed 8 bases and J shed 1 base, with 8 bases lying between them. PCR employed 60 Vbeta and 13 Jbeta primers. Some clones are missing from TCRdb's copy, which holds only in-frame ones; the method was immunoSEQ multiplex PCR. The repertoire holds fewer than 200,000 clones, with more than 70% as singletons. Only one count was recorded for this clone. Its antigen is unidentified. This sequence was found in a male donor in good health and CMV-seronegative. V is TRBV6-6 and J is TRBJ2-5; D unclear. What was sequenced was PBMCs. The chain's CDR3 is CASAGAQETQYF. The CDR3 DNA sequence: TGTGCCAGCGCCGGAGCCCAAGAGACCCAGTACTTC.